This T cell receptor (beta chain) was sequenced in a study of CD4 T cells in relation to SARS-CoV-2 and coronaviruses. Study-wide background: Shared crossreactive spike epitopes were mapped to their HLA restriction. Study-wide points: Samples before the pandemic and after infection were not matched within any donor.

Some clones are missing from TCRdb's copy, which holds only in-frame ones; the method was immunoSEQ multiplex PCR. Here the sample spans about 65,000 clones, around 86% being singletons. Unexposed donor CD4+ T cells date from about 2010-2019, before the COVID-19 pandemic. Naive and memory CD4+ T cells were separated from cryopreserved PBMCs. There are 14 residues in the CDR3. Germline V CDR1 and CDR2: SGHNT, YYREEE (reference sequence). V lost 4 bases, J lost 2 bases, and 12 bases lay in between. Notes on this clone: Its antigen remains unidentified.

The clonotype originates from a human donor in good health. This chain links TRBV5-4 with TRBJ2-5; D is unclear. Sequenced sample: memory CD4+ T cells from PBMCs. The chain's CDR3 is CASSRDIGQETQYF. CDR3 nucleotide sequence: TGTGCCAGCAGCCGAGACATCGGGCAAGAGACCCAGTACTTC.